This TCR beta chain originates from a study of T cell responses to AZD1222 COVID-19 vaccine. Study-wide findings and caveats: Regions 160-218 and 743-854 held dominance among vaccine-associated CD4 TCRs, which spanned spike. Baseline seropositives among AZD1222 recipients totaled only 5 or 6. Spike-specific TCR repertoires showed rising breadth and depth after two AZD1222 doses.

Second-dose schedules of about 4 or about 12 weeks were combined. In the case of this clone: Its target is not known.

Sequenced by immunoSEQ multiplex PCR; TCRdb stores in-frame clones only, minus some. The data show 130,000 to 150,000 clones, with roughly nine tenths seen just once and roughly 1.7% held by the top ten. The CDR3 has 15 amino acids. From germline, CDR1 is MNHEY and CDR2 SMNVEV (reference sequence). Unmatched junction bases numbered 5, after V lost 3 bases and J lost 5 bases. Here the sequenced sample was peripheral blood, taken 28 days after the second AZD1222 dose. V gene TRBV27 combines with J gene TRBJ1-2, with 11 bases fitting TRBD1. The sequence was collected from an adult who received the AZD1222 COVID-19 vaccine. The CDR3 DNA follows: TGTGCCAGCAGTTTGGGGGACAGGGGGATATATGGCTACACCTTC. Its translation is CASSLGDRGIYGYTF.